These T cell receptor beta chains were read from a single sample in a study of blood T cell repertoires in COVID-19. Using immunoSEQ multiplex PCR, the repertoire was profiled, and TCRdb retains in-frame clones only, with some absent. The repertoire consists of some 99,000 clones, with 80% to 90% occurring once and the leading ten covering about 1.1%. The sample comprised peripheral blood. The receptors were gathered from a human donor in a cohort sampled during active COVID-19. Each CDR3 is given with its conserved first and last residue. D genes are given only for firm matches. Size values are once, few and many counts, or a class for expanded clones, and some rows have none.

-	TRBV5-1	TRBD1	TRBJ1-2	TGCGCCAGCAGTCTCTCGGGACAGGGGAGCTATGGCTACACCTTC	CASSLSGQGSYGYTF
-	TRBV6-1	TRBD2	TRBJ2-3	TGTGCCAGCAGTGCCCCCGGACTAGCGGGGGGGCCGACAGATACGCAGTATTTT	CASSAPGLAGGPTDTQYF
-	TRBV18	-	TRBJ2-2	TGTGCCAGCTCACCAAGTCAGAATCCTCACACCGGGGAGCTGTTTTTT	CASSPSQNPHTGELFF
-	TRBV11-2	TRBD2	TRBJ2-2	TGTGCCAGCAGCTTAGGCGCGGGAGGGACCGGGGAGCTGTTTTTT	CASSLGAGGTGELFF
-	TRBV7-6	TRBD2	TRBJ2-1	TGTGCCAGCAGCGCCCTCCCAAGCGGGGATTACAATGAGCAGTTCTTC	CASSALPSGDYNEQFF
-	TRBV9	TRBD1	TRBJ1-6	TGTGCCAGCAGCCTCGACAGGGGAGGGTCTTCACCCCTCCACTTT	CASSLDRGGSSPLHF
-	TRBV9	TRBD1	TRBJ2-5	TGTGCCAGCAGCCCTCGGGACAGGGGACAAGAGACCCAGTACTTC	CASSPRDRGQETQYF
-	TRBV3-1/TRBV3-2	-	TRBJ2-1	TGTGCCAGCAGCCAATTTGGCGGCAATGAGCAGTTCTTC	CASSQFGGNEQFF
-	TRBV5-1	TRBD1	TRBJ1-1	TGCGCCAGCAGCTTGGACAGGGGGAACACTGAAGCTTTCTTT	CASSLDRGNTEAFF
-	TRBV11-3	-	TRBJ1-2	TGTGCCAGCAGCTCCGGAGACAGGAGCCCTCATAACTATGGCTACACCTTC	CASSSGDRSPHNYGYTF
-	TRBV15	-	TRBJ1-1	TGTGCCACCAGCAGAGATGCGGTTGAGGTCGCTTTCTTT	CATSRDAVEVAFF
once	TRBV4-2	TRBD2	TRBJ2-1	TGTGCCAGCAGCCAAGATCGGAGACTAGCGGAGAGCTCCTACAATGAGCAGTTCTTC	CASSQDRRLAESSYNEQFF
few	TRBV9	-	TRBJ1-6	TGTGCCAGCAGCGTACAAGGACAGTATAATTCACCCCTCCACTTT	CASSVQGQYNSPLHF
-	TRBV5-1	TRBD2	TRBJ2-5	TGCGCCAGCAGCCAAAGGGGACTAGCGGGGGACCTTGGGGAGACCCAGTACTTC	CASSQRGLAGDLGETQYF
once	TRBV5-5	-	TRBJ2-1	TGTGCCAGCAGTCCAACCCACCGGGGGGCCTCCTACAATGAGCAGTTCTTC	CASSPTHRGASYNEQFF
once	TRBV6-2/TRBV6-3	TRBD2	TRBJ2-7	TGTGCCAGCAGTTCAATCGATCCGGGACTAGCGGAGTACGAGCAGTACTTC	CASSSIDPGLAEYEQYF
-	TRBV7-7	TRBD2	TRBJ2-3	TGTGCTAGCAGCGATGGGACTAGCGTGGCAGATACGCAGTATTTT	CASSDGTSVADTQYF
-	TRBV21-1	-	TRBJ2-1	TGTGCCAGCAGCAAAGGGCAGGGGGTATTTGGTGAGCAGTTCTTC	CASSKGQGVFGEQFF
-	TRBV4-2	-	TRBJ2-3	TGTGCCAGCAGCTTAGAAGCGGCCTCAAGCACAGATACGCAGTATTTT	CASSLEAASSTDTQYF
few	TRBV5-1	-	TRBJ1-6	TGCGCCAGCAGCTTGGGCGGAGGAAGAATTAATTCACCCCTCCACTTT	CASSLGGGRINSPLHF
-	TRBV5-1	-	TRBJ1-2	TGCGCCAGCAGCCCGGGAGGGGACTATGGCTACACCTTC	CASSPGGDYGYTF
-	TRBV28	TRBD1	TRBJ1-2	TGTGCCAGCAGTTTCCCCGACAGGGGCAACTATGGCTACACCTTC	CASSFPDRGNYGYTF
-	TRBV18	-	TRBJ1-6	TGTGCCAGCTCACCGGGGGACAAGTATAATTCACCCCTCCACTTT	CASSPGDKYNSPLHF
-	TRBV4-2	-	TRBJ1-1	TGTGCCAGCAGCCCGATTCACAGATCGAACACTGAAGCTTTCTTT	CASSPIHRSNTEAFF
-	TRBV7-9	-	TRBJ2-1	TGTGCCAGCAGCTCGAACCGGGACTCGATTTACAATGAGCAGTTCTTC	CASSSNRDSIYNEQFF
-	TRBV3-1/TRBV3-2	-	TRBJ1-2	TGTGCCAGCAGCCAAGGAGGGGGAGCCTATGGCTACACCTTC	CASSQGGGAYGYTF
-	TRBV12-3/TRBV12-4	-	TRBJ1-6	TGTGCCAGCAGTTCCCGAGCGGCCACCCTCCACTTT	CASSSRAATLHF
-	TRBV5-6	-	TRBJ2-6	TGTGCCAGCAGCTTGGATATGGGGAGCTCTGGGGCCAACGTCCTGACTTTC	CASSLDMGSSGANVLTF
-	TRBV24-1	-	TRBJ1-2	TGTGCCACCAGTGTTGCAGGGTTCTATGGCTACACCTTC	CATSVAGFYGYTF
-	TRBV11-2	-	TRBJ2-7	TGTGCCAGCAGCTTAGAAGCCCTGAACTCCCACGACGAGCAGTACTTC	CASSLEALNSHDEQYF
-	TRBV7-3	TRBD2	TRBJ2-1	TGTGCCAGCAGCTTGATGAGTAGCGGGGGCGGCAATGAGCAGTTCTTC	CASSLMSSGGGNEQFF
-	TRBV3-1/TRBV3-2	TRBD1	TRBJ2-1	TGTGCCAGCAGACAAAGGGGGCAGGATGAGCAGTTCTTC	CASRQRGQDEQFF
-	TRBV11-2	TRBD2	TRBJ2-7	TGTGCCAGCAGCCCCTATGATCCGTTGGCTAGCGGGAGGTACGAGCAGTACTTC	CASSPYDPLASGRYEQYF
-	TRBV2	TRBD2	TRBJ2-1	TGTGCCAGCAGTGAAGCTAGACTAGCGGGGAACAATGAGCAGTTCTTC	CASSEARLAGNNEQFF
once	TRBV4-2	-	TRBJ1-1	TGTGCCAGCAGCCAAGATTCATCCGGGAACACTGAAGCTTTCTTT	CASSQDSSGNTEAFF
-	TRBV28	TRBD1	TRBJ1-5	TGTGCCAGCAGATACGGACAGGGTAGCAATCAGCCCCAGCATTTT	CASRYGQGSNQPQHF
-	TRBV5-1	-	TRBJ2-2	TGCGCCAGCGCCTTCCGGGACACCGGGGAGCTGTTTTTT	CASAFRDTGELFF
-	TRBV7-2	-	TRBJ2-2	TGTGCCAGCAGCTTAAGACAGACCGGGGAGCTGTTTTTT	CASSLRQTGELFF
-	TRBV18	-	TRBJ1-1	TGTGCCAGCTCAAAGGACACCTCGAACACTGAAGCTTTCTTT	CASSKDTSNTEAFF
-	TRBV24-1	-	TRBJ2-2	TGTGCCACCAGTTATCAGGGGACCACCGGGGAGCTGTTTTTT	CATSYQGTTGELFF
-	TRBV19	-	TRBJ2-2	TGTGCCAGTAGCACCGCCCGGGACTCCAACACCGGGGAGCTGTTTTTT	CASSTARDSNTGELFF